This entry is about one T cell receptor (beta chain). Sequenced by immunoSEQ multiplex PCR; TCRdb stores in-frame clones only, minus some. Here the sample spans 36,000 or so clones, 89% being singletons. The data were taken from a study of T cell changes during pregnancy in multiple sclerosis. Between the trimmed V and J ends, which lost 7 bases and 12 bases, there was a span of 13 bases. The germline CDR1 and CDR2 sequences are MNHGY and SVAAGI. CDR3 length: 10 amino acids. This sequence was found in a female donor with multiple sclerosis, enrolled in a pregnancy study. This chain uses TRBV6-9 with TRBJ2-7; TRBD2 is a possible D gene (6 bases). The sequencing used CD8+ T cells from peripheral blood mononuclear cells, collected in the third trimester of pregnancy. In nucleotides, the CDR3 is TGTGCCAGCATCGGGTCGGGAGCGTACTTC. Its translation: CASIGSGAYF.